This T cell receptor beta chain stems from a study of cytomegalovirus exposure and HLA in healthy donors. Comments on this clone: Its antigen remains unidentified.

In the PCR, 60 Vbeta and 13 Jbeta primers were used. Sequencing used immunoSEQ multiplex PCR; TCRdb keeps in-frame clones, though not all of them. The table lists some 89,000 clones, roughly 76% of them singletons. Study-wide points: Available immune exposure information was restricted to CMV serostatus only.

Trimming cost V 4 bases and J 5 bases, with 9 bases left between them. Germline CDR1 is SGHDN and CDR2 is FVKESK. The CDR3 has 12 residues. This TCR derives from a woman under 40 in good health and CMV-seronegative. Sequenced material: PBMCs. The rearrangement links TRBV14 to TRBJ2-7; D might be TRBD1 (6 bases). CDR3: CASSRTANEQYF. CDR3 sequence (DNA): TGTGCCAGCAGCCGGACAGCCAACGAGCAGTACTTC.